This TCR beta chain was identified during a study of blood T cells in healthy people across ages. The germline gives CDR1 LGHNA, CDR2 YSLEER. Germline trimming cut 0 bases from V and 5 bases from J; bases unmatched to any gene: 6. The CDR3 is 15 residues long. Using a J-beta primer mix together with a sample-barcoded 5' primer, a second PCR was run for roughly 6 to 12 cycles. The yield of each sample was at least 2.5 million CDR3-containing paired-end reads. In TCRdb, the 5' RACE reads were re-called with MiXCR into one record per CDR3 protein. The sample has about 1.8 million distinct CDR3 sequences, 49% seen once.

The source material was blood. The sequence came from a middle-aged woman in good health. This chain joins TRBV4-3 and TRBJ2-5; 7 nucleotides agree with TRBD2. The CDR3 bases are TGCGCCAGCAGCCAAGATGGGGGGGAGGTGGAGACCCAGTACTTC. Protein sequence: CASSQDGGEVETQYF.